Listed below are T cell receptor beta chains from one sample, sequenced in a study of graft-versus-host responses after intestinal transplantation. Generated by immunoSEQ multiplex PCR, the TCRdb table keeps only in-frame clones and is missing some. This table holds around 90,000 clones, 90% to 95% found once. Their antigens are not known. This sample comprised unstimulated CD8+ T cells sorted from spleen or lymph node cells, obtained before transplant. The source of these receptors is a human donor who was the organ donor for an intestinal transplant. The CDR3 runs from the conserved cysteine through the conserved F or W. Fields, in order: D gene, V gene, J gene, clone size, CDR3 protein, CDR3 DNA. The D gene is left open where the match is weak. Not every row has a clone size; where given, it reads once, few, many or a size class.

NA	TRBV11-2	TRBJ2-1	NA	CASSLIGGGPVPNEQFF	TGTGCCAGCAGCCTAATAGGGGGGGGGCCGGTCCCCAATGAGCAGTTCTTC
TRBD2	TRBV9	TRBJ2-7	NA	CASSAGDPAGGWFSEQYF	TGTGCCAGCAGCGCGGGAGACCCAGCGGGGGGTTGGTTTTCGGAGCAGTACTTC
TRBD1	TRBV19	TRBJ1-2	once	CASTDRDGYTF	TGTGCCAGTACGGACAGGGATGGCTACACCTTC
NA	TRBV4-1	TRBJ2-2	NA	CASSQDRGGQGGELFF	TGCGCCAGCAGCCAAGATCGCGGTGGCCAGGGCGGGGAGCTGTTTTTT
NA	TRBV13	TRBJ1-6	NA	CASSGHSGSRRGSPLHF	TGTGCCAGCAGCGGACACAGCGGGAGCCGTAGGGGTTCACCCCTCCACTTT
NA	TRBV9	TRBJ1-1	NA	CASSAGSGPGDTEAFF	TGTGCCAGCAGCGCCGGGAGTGGCCCAGGTGACACTGAAGCTTTCTTT
NA	TRBV9	TRBJ2-1	NA	CASSGLTVSSYNEQFF	TGTGCCAGCAGCGGATTGACAGTCAGCTCCTACAATGAGCAGTTCTTC
NA	TRBV6-6	TRBJ1-5	NA	CASSYPSSNQPQHF	TGTGCCAGCAGTTACCCGAGCAGCAATCAGCCCCAGCATTTT
NA	TRBV6-6	TRBJ2-1	NA	CASSYPGNEQFF	TGTGCCAGCAGTTACCCCGGCAATGAGCAGTTCTTC
NA	TRBV18	TRBJ1-1	NA	CASSPEVAPGSAFF	TGTGCCAGCTCACCCGAAGTAGCCCCGGGGAGCGCTTTCTTT
NA	TRBV13	TRBJ2-2	NA	CASSLSGGYNGELFF	TGTGCCAGCAGCTTATCGGGGGGCTACAACGGGGAGCTGTTTTTT
TRBD1	TRBV29-1	TRBJ1-1	NA	CSVVSGGVLAEAFF	TGCAGCGTTGTTTCAGGGGGCGTCTTGGCTGAAGCTTTCTTT
NA	TRBV6-4	TRBJ2-2	few	CASSARAGDTGELFF	TGTGCCAGCAGTGCCAGGGCTGGTGACACCGGGGAGCTGTTTTTT
TRBD2	TRBV11-3	TRBJ2-1	NA	CASSQPRTSRDSLDNEQFF	TGTGCCAGCAGCCAGCCGCGGACTAGCCGGGACTCCCTGGACAATGAGCAGTTCTTC
NA	TRBV11-2	TRBJ2-1	NA	CASSYYSYNEQFF	TGTGCCAGCAGTTACTACTCCTACAATGAGCAGTTCTTC
NA	TRBV6-1	TRBJ1-5	NA	CASNGRRNQPQHF	TGTGCCAGCAACGGCCGGAGGAATCAGCCCCAGCATTTT
NA	TRBV7-9	TRBJ2-7	NA	CASSFEASYEQYF	TGTGCCAGCAGCTTCGAGGCCTCCTACGAGCAGTACTTC
NA	TRBV5-4	TRBJ2-1	NA	CASSPEPYNEQFF	TGTGCCAGCAGCCCGGAGCCCTACAATGAGCAGTTCTTC